This T cell receptor beta chain was found in a study of blood T cell repertoires in COVID-19. In the study overall: Samples taken during acute and convalescent COVID-19 were collected in the United States, Italy and Spain.

In the original processing: Estimates of nucleated cell counts were drawn from the amplification of reference gene primers. Sequencing was performed with immunoSEQ multiplex PCR; in TCRdb, only in-frame clones are kept and a portion is missing. V and J calls and clone size come straight from that table; D and trimming were deduced from the DNA. In the table there are around 220,000 clones, approximately 80% of which are singletons. The CDR3 spans 15 residues. Trimming took 3 bases from V and 1 from J; bases not matched to a gene: 5. Germline CDR1 and CDR2: LNHDA and SQIVND (reference sequence). The gene calls are TRBV19 and TRBJ2-7; 8 positions match TRBD1. Material: PBMCs or T cells enriched from blood (not recorded which). The receptor's source is a woman aged 40 to 49 with acute COVID-19. CDR3 sequence (DNA): TGTGCCAGTAGTATCCAGGACAGGGTATCCTACGAGCAGTACTTC. Translated, it gives CASSIQDRVSYEQYF. Full variable domain (remainder filled in from reference TRBV19 and TRBJ2-7): DGGITQSPKYLFRKEGQNVTLSCEQNLNHDAMYWYRQDPGQGLRLIYYSQIVNDFQKGDIAEGYSVSREKKESFPLTVTSAQKNPTAFYLCASSIQDRVSYEQYFGPGTRLTVT.